This T cell receptor beta chain was retrieved from a study of cytomegalovirus exposure and HLA in healthy donors. Regarding this clone: Its antigen is currently unknown.

Broader study findings: Cytomegalovirus association was assigned to about 150 TCR beta chains.

PCR used 60 Vbeta primers and 13 Jbeta primers. Clones were sequenced by immunoSEQ multiplex PCR, and TCRdb holds only the in-frame ones, with some missing. The data show roughly 120,000 clones, about 76% seen once. Germline loops: CDR1 MNHEY, CDR2 SMNVEV (reference sequence). Trimming took 5 bases from V and 1 from J, leaving 9 bases between them. This CDR3 is 15 amino acids long. The chain combines TRBV27 with TRBJ2-6; possible D gene TRBD2, 6 bases. The specimen sequenced was PBMCs. This TCR derives from a woman in her thirties or forties in good health and CMV-seronegative. CDR3 region: CASSVGSSGANVLTF. DNA of the CDR3: TGTGCCAGCAGTGTCGGGAGTTCTGGGGCCAACGTCCTGACTTTC. Variable domain in full (rest from reference TRBV27 and TRBJ2-6): EAQVTQNPRYLITVTGKKLTVTCSQNMNHEYMSWYRQDPGLGLRQIYYSMNVEVTDKGDVPEGYKVSRKEKRNFPLILESPSPNQTSLYFCASSVGSSGANVLTFGAGSRLTVL.